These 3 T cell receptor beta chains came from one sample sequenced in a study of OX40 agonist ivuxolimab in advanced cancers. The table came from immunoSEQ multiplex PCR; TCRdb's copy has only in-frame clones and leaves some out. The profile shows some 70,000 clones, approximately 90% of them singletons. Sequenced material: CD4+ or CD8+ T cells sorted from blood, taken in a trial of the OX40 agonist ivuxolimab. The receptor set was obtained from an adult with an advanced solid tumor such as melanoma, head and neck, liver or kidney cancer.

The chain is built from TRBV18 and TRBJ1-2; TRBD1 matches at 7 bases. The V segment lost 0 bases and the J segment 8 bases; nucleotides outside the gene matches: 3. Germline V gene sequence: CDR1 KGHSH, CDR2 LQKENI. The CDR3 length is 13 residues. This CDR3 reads CASSPPGGGGYTF. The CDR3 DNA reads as TGTGCCAGCTCACCACCAGGGGGCGGCGGCTACACCTTC. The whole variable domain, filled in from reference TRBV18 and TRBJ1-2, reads NAGVMQNPRHLVRRRGQEARLRCSPMKGHSHVYWYRQLPEEGLKFMVYLQKENIIDESGMPKERFSAEFPKEGPSILRIQQVVRGDSAAYFCASSPPGGGGYTFGSGTRLTVV.

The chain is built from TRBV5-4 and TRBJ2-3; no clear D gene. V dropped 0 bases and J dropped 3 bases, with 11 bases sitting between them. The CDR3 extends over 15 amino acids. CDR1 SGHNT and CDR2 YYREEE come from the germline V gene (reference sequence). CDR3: CASSLELRVTDTQYF. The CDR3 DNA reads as TGTGCCAGCAGCTTGGAGCTCCGGGTAACAGATACGCAGTATTTT.

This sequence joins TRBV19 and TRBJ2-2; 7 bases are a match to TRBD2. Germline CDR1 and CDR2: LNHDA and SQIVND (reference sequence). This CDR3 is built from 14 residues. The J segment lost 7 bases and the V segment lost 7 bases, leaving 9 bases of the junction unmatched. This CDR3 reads CASTAGVGGGELFF. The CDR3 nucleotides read TGTGCCAGTACGGCGGGAGTGGGTGGCGGGGAGCTGTTTTTT.